This TCR beta chain was observed in a study of human T cells and chemical hapten exposure. Study outcomes and limitations: DPC sensitization did not alter TCRs above 1 in 1000 frequency.

V dropped 6 bases and J dropped 5; count of bases not matched to a gene: 8. CDR1 is MDHEN, CDR2 SYDVKM, per germline. This CDR3 contains 16 residues. Time point denoted: healthy volunteer bleed at 2 weeks. It was from unfractionated whole blood that total RNA was extracted. Authors' methods: Sampled TCR counts reached a median of roughly 100,000 per sample, with values ranging from roughly 20,000 to 750,000. TCRdb called the RACE reads again in MiXCR, with one record for every CDR3 protein. The V and J calls and clone size come from TCRdb's table, not from the authors' own analysis. The sample includes approximately 97,000 distinct CDR3 sequences, approximately 9% of them seen just once. Remarks on this clonotype: Its antigen is unknown.

This sequence was found in a female donor in good health. Some clones in this sample may be carry-over from other donors' samples. The J gene is TRBJ2-1, the V gene TRBV28; 12 positions agree with TRBD2. Sequenced: whole blood. The CDR3 coding sequence is TGTGCCAGCAGCCTAACCTGGACTAGCGGGGACAATGAGCAGTTCTTC. This gives the protein CASSLTWTSGDNEQFF.